A selection of T cell receptor beta chains follows, all from one sample in a study of blood T cell repertoires in COVID-19. TCRdb's copy holds only in-frame clones and misses some; the assay was immunoSEQ multiplex PCR. The sample contains 120,000 or so clones, 88% of which appear only once. What was sequenced was peripheral blood. These receptors were obtained from a woman between 50 and 59 years old with acute or convalescent COVID-19. Each CDR3 is given with its conserved first and last residue. A D gene is named only where the DNA matches it firmly. Rows give clone size only sometimes, using once, few, many, or a class for an expanded clone.

size	V	D	J	CDR3	DNA
-	TRBV19	TRBD1	TRBJ1-2	CASTTGTASAANYGYTF	TGTGCCAGTACCACCGGGACAGCCTCCGCCGCTAACTATGGCTACACCTTC
-	TRBV7-6	TRBD1	TRBJ1-5	CASSSLATGSGQPQHF	TGTGCCAGCAGCTCCCTCGCGACAGGGTCGGGGCAGCCCCAGCATTTT
-	TRBV10-2	-	TRBJ1-1	CASSAQGTMNTEAFF	TGCGCCAGCTCCGCCCAGGGGACGATGAACACTGAAGCTTTCTTT
-	TRBV3-1/TRBV3-2	TRBD2	TRBJ2-7	CASNGLAGAHEQYF	TGTGCCAGCAACGGACTAGCGGGAGCCCACGAGCAGTACTTC
-	TRBV3-1/TRBV3-2	-	TRBJ2-7	CASSGMNRENQQYF	TGTGCCAGCAGCGGAATGAACAGGGAAAATCAGCAGTACTTC
-	TRBV18	TRBD1	TRBJ1-6	CASSPGTGSNSPLHF	TGTGCCAGCTCACCAGGGACAGGATCCAATTCACCCCTCCACTTT
-	TRBV2	TRBD1	TRBJ2-7	CASRNRQGSSYEQYF	TGTGCCAGCAGAAACCGACAGGGGAGCTCCTACGAGCAGTACTTC
-	TRBV5-1	TRBD2	TRBJ2-7	CASSLFAGGPYEQYF	TGCGCCAGCAGCTTGTTTGCGGGAGGGCCCTACGAGCAGTACTTC
-	TRBV4-1	TRBD1	TRBJ1-4	CASSQQDRSGEKLFF	TGCGCCAGCAGCCAACAGGACAGGTCGGGTGAAAAACTGTTTTTT
-	TRBV7-2	-	TRBJ1-2	CASSSLIGGLSYGYTF	TGTGCCAGCAGCTCACTAATAGGGGGATTATCCTATGGCTACACCTTC
-	TRBV5-6	TRBD2	TRBJ2-7	CASSGTERGLREQYF	TGTGCCAGCAGCGGCACGGAGCGGGGATTACGGGAGCAGTACTTC
-	TRBV7-9	-	TRBJ1-5	CASSPLGQGNQPQHF	TGTGCCAGCAGCCCCCTGGGGCAGGGGAATCAGCCCCAGCATTTT
-	TRBV18	-	TRBJ2-5	CASSPTGLKETQYF	TGTGCCAGCTCACCTACAGGGTTGAAGGAGACCCAGTACTTC
-	TRBV29-1	-	TRBJ2-3	CSVFTGIDTQYF	TGCAGCGTGTTTACAGGGATAGATACGCAGTATTTT
-	TRBV4-2	TRBD1	TRBJ2-7	CASSQAAGTVSYEQYF	TGTGCCAGCAGCCAAGCGGCCGGGACAGTCTCCTACGAGCAGTACTTC
-	TRBV5-1	TRBD2	TRBJ2-1	CASSSGLAPDNEQFF	TGCGCCAGCAGCTCGGGACTAGCCCCTGACAATGAGCAGTTCTTC
-	TRBV7-6	-	TRBJ2-1	CASTQNSLSNNEQFF	TGTGCCAGCACCCAAAACAGCTTAAGTAACAATGAGCAGTTCTTC
-	TRBV6-6	TRBD2	TRBJ2-3	CASDGGRQSTDTQYF	TGTGCCAGCGACGGCGGGAGACAGAGCACAGATACGCAGTATTTT
-	TRBV28	TRBD1	TRBJ1-2	CASSLTGVRNYGYTF	TGTGCCAGCAGCTTAACAGGGGTCCGGAACTATGGCTACACCTTC
-	TRBV3-1/TRBV3-2	TRBD2	TRBJ2-7	CASSQAVAGVANEQYF	TGTGCCAGCAGCCAAGCGGTAGCGGGAGTAGCTAACGAGCAGTACTTC
-	TRBV7-8	TRBD1	TRBJ1-2	CASSLETGGHYGYTF	TGTGCCAGCAGCCTTGAAACAGGGGGCCACTATGGCTACACCTTC
once	TRBV27	TRBD1	TRBJ2-7	CASSTRPTRTGNEQYF	TGTGCCAGCAGTACCCGACCGACTAGGACAGGGAACGAGCAGTACTTC
-	TRBV7-2	TRBD1	TRBJ1-6	CASSPGQRPPLHF	TGTGCCAGCAGCCCGGGACAGAGACCACCCCTCCACTTT
once	TRBV5-1	-	TRBJ1-2	CASTHPGGDGYTF	TGCGCCAGCACCCACCCCGGAGGGGATGGCTACACCTTC
few	TRBV18	-	TRBJ1-1	CASSPALRNTEAFF	TGTGCCAGCTCACCTGCACTGAGGAACACTGAAGCTTTCTTT
-	TRBV7-2	-	TRBJ2-3	CASSFLRRTDTQYF	TGTGCCAGCAGCTTCTTACGGAGAACAGATACGCAGTATTTT
-	TRBV2	-	TRBJ2-3	CASQLARGPDTQYF	TGTGCCAGCCAACTAGCGCGGGGGCCTGATACGCAGTATTTT
once	TRBV11-2	-	TRBJ2-3	CASSLEAASGGGYDTQYF	TGTGCCAGCAGCTTAGAAGCCGCTAGCGGAGGGGGTTACGATACGCAGTATTTT
-	TRBV19	-	TRBJ2-4	CASSRTGTPAQGVQYF	TGTGCCAGTTCTCGAACCGGGACTCCCGCTCAGGGGGTTCAGTACTTC
-	TRBV6-4	-	TRBJ2-1	CADRLAVYNEQFF	TGTGCCGACCGTCTAGCAGTTTACAATGAGCAGTTCTTC
-	TRBV9	TRBD1	TRBJ1-1	CASSSRQGATKTEAFF	TGTGCCAGCAGCTCTAGACAGGGGGCTACGAAGACTGAAGCTTTCTTT
-	TRBV2	-	TRBJ2-5	CATGVARRETQYF	TGTGCCACGGGGGTGGCAAGGAGAGAGACCCAGTACTTC
few	TRBV5-1	TRBD2	TRBJ2-7	CASSLVERGEQYF	TGCGCCAGCAGCTTGGTGGAGCGGGGTGAGCAGTACTTC
-	TRBV24-1	-	TRBJ2-1	CATSEGRTPRDEQFF	TGTGCCACCAGTGAAGGGAGGACCCCAAGGGATGAGCAGTTCTTC
once	TRBV2	TRBD1	TRBJ2-2	CASSEALGGWSTGELFF	TGTGCCAGCAGTGAAGCGTTAGGGGGCTGGAGTACCGGGGAGCTGTTTTTT
-	TRBV18	-	TRBJ2-7	CASSEDRTQQYF	TGTGCCAGCTCCGAAGACCGGACACAACAGTACTTC